The 30 T cell receptor beta chains below were found in one sample sequenced in a study of blood T cell repertoires in COVID-19. The assay was immunoSEQ multiplex PCR, and TCRdb's table has in-frame clones only and misses some. The data hold about 150,000 clones, with approximately 80% observed a single time. The sequenced sample consisted of peripheral blood. All receptors derive from a woman older than 75 with COVID-19, enrolled during active disease.

The chain carries TRBV7-2 and TRBJ1-5; D is ambiguous. The CDR3 runs to 13 residues. Deletions cut 7 bases from V and 5 bases from J, with 12 bases between. CDR1 and CDR2 (germline): SGHTA, FQGNSA. CDR3 sequence: CASNGGPHQPQHF. As DNA, the CDR3 is TGTGCCAGCAACGGCGGTCCCCATCAGCCCCAGCATTTT.

The rearrangement joins TRBV7-8 to TRBJ1-1, with 10 nucleotides matching TRBD1. Trimming cost V 3 bases and J 9 bases; bases outside gene matches: 7. In germline, CDR1 is SGHVS, CDR2 FQNEAQ. This CDR3 has 14 residues. This CDR3 is CASSLGTGALKAFF. The CDR3 coding sequence is TGTGCCAGCAGCTTGGGGACAGGGGCCCTTAAAGCTTTCTTT.

The chain combines TRBV6-5 with TRBJ1-1; D is possibly TRBD1 (5 bases). This CDR3 is built from 15 residues. With 5 bases removed from V and 4 bases from J, the gap between germline ends came to 17 bases. In germline, CDR1 is MNHEY, CDR2 SVGAGI. The CDR3 coding sequence is TGTGCCAGCAGTCGGTCCTATGGGAGGGGCACTGAAGCTTTCTTT. The encoded protein is CASSRSYGRGTEAFF.

This clone was picked up one time. V gene TRBV5-1 combines with J gene TRBJ2-1, with D perhaps TRBD2 (6 bases). Germline values: CDR1 SGHRS, CDR2 YFSETQ. The CDR3 extends over 14 amino acids. V was cut by 0 bases and J by 3 bases, with 7 bases left in between. The CDR3 DNA follows: TGCGCCAGCAGCTTGGACGGGAGCTACAATGAGCAGTTCTTC. Translating gives CASSLDGSYNEQFF.

The CDR3 loop is CASSLALTGNQPQHF. The CDR3, as DNA: TGTGCCAGCAGCTTAGCGTTGACAGGCAATCAGCCCCAGCATTTT. The chain carries TRBV7-9 and TRBJ1-5, with D possibly matching TRBD1 (5 bases). Germline assignment: CDR1 SEHNR and CDR2 FQNEAQ (reference sequence). This CDR3 is 15 amino acids long. V was cut by 0 bases and J by 2 bases, with 8 bases left in between.

V gene TRBV7-2 combines with J gene TRBJ2-7; 12 bases agree with TRBD2. Germline V gives CDR1 SGHTA, CDR2 FQGNSA. J was trimmed by 1 base and V by 5 bases; bases with no gene match: 3. The CDR3 runs to 15 residues. Here the CDR3 reads CASSKTSGGSYEQYF. CDR3 coding DNA: TGTGCCAGCAGCAAGACTAGCGGGGGTTCCTACGAGCAGTACTTC.

The chain combines TRBV14 with TRBJ1-2; D might be TRBD1 (5 bases). CDR3 length equals 14 residues. Germline V lookup: CDR1 SGHDN, CDR2 FVKESK. The V gene lost 1 base and the J gene lost 13 bases, with 19 bases spanning the gap. CDR3 residues: CASSQVGTTPRVTF. The CDR3 DNA sequence: TGTGCCAGCAGCCAAGTAGGGACTACCCCCAGGGTCACCTTC.

The chain carries TRBV12-3 or TRBV12-4 and TRBJ1-4, with 7 bases fitting TRBD1. The J segment lost 11 bases and the V segment lost 3 bases, leaving 0 bases of the junction unmatched. CDR3 length: 11 amino acids. The CDR3 DNA is TGTGCCAGCAGTTTGACAGGGAAACTGTTTTTT. Translation gives CASSLTGKLFF.

This chain connects TRBV5-1 to TRBJ2-1; TRBD2 matches 7 bases. Germline V gives CDR1 SGHRS, CDR2 YFSETQ. The CDR3 contains 17 residues. With 0 bases clipped from V and 8 bases from J, the junction kept 14 bases outside the gene matches. CDR3 loop: CASSLAPSGSGSDEQFF. CDR3 bases: TGCGCCAGCAGCTTGGCCCCTAGCGGCTCGGGTTCGGATGAGCAGTTCTTC. The full variable domain, its missing parts supplied by reference TRBV5-1 and TRBJ2-1, is KAGVTQTPRYLIKTRGQQVTLSCSPISGHRSVSWYQQTPGQGLQFLFEYFSETQRNKGNFPGRFSGRQFSNSRSEMNVSTLELGDSALYLCASSLAPSGSGSDEQFFGPGTRLTVL.

The rearrangement uses TRBV6-5 and TRBJ1-4; D possibly corresponds to TRBD1 (5 bases). Germline loops: CDR1 MNHEY, CDR2 SVGAGI. Trimming removed 7 bases from V and 2 bases from J, with 11 bases in between. The CDR3 sequence is 14 residues long. The CDR3 spells CASIQGGTNEKLFF. DNA of the CDR3: TGTGCCAGCATCCAGGGAGGGACTAATGAAAAACTGTTTTTT.

Worth noting for this clone: As the CDR3 is not closed by the conserved phenylalanine or tryptophan, this likely results from a read error. It is unclear where the CDR3 begins or ends on the DNA, so no DNA is shown, and the CDR3 is as TCRdb lists it. The chain links TRBV10-1 to TRBJ2-7; whether TRBD1, the table's D call, matches the DNA was not checked. Germline V gives CDR1 WNHNN, CDR2 SYGVQD (reference sequence). The CDR3 sequence runs 10 residues, both termini included. CDR3 protein: CASAGTPVPR.

This clone has more than one count but fewer than ten. The V and J genes are TRBV7-3 and TRBJ2-1; TRBD1 matches 10 bases. Trimming at V came to 5 bases and at J to 7 bases, leaving 11 bases not matched to a gene. The CDR3 contains 16 residues. Germline V gives CDR1 SGHTA, CDR2 FQGTGA. The DNA of the CDR3 is TGTGCCAGCAGCCCCTACGGGGACAGGGGAGTAAATGAGCAGTTCTTC. Its translation is CASSPYGDRGVNEQFF.

This chain connects TRBV4-1 to TRBJ1-2, with 7 bases aligning to TRBD1. CDR1 MGHRA and CDR2 YSYEKL come from the germline V gene. The CDR3 consists of 15 residues. Trimming took 0 bases from V and 4 from J; bases not matched to a gene: 5. CDR3 loop: CASSQDGDSFYGYTF. The CDR3, as DNA: TGCGCCAGCAGCCAAGATGGGGACAGCTTCTATGGCTACACCTTC.

The chain uses TRBV5-1 and TRBJ1-5, with 7 bases fitting TRBD1. The CDR3 sequence is 14 residues long. Germline V gene lookup returns CDR1 SGHRS and CDR2 YFSETQ. V dropped 4 bases and J dropped 1; count of bases not matched to a gene: 2. The CDR3 region is CASSTGQSNQPQHF. In DNA, the CDR3 is TGCGCCAGCAGCACGGGACAGAGCAATCAGCCCCAGCATTTT.

This clone showed up just a few times. The chain has TRBV10-1 and TRBJ2-7, with D tentatively TRBD1 (6 bases). V shed 9 bases and J shed 2 bases, with 17 bases lying between them. The CDR3 is 14 residues long. Germline loops: CDR1 WNHNN, CDR2 SYGVQD (reference sequence). Here the CDR3 DNA reads TGCGCCAGGATAACAGGGAATCCGCCCTACGAGCAGTACTTC. This sequence encodes CARITGNPPYEQYF.

The V and J genes are TRBV3-1 (or the pseudogene TRBV3-2) and TRBJ2-5; 8 bases fit TRBD2. The CDR3 totals 16 residues. Trimming removed 4 bases from V and 4 bases from J; junction bases left unmatched: 11. Germline lookup yields CDR1 LGHDT and CDR2 YNNKEL (reference sequence). Written as DNA, the CDR3 is TGTGCCAGCAGCCCCCGGGGGGGGGCCGTCCGAGAGACCCAGTACTTC. This codes for CASSPRGGAVRETQYF.

This clone appeared a few times. The rearrangement joins TRBV5-1 to TRBJ2-1; D might be TRBD1 (5 bases). Trimming took 6 bases from V and 9 from J, leaving 16 bases between them. Germline CDR1 reads SGHRS; CDR2 reads YFSETQ. This CDR3 has 13 amino acids. DNA of the CDR3: TGCGCCAGCACGGCTGACCTTCAGGGTGAGCAGTTCTTC. Its translation is CASTADLQGEQFF.

The V call is TRBV9, the J call TRBJ1-6; 9 bases match TRBD1. Germline V gene data show CDR1 as SGDLS and CDR2 as YYNGEE. The trim removed 4 bases at V and 13 bases at J, leaving 12 bases unmatched. The CDR3 is 15 amino acids. The CDR3 nucleotides are TGTGCCAGCAGCATAGAGGGACAGGGAAAAACCCCCCTCCACTTT. This encodes CASSIEGQGKTPLHF.

V is TRBV11-2 and J is TRBJ1-6; D gene unclear. The CDR3 runs 16 residues. In germline, CDR1 is SGHAT, CDR2 FQNNGV. V lost 5 bases and J lost 1, with 12 bases in between. The CDR3 loop is CASSRRETSYNSPLHF. The CDR3 DNA reads as TGTGCCAGCAGCCGACGGGAGACATCCTATAATTCACCCCTCCACTTT.

CDR3: CASSIQGMRNQPQHF. The CDR3 DNA sequence: TGTGCCAGCAGTATACAGGGGATGCGCAATCAGCCCCAGCATTTT. The gene calls are TRBV2 and TRBJ1-5; 7 positions agree with TRBD1. CDR3 length: 15 residues. V gave up 5 bases and J gave up 2 bases; unmatched junction bases: 6. Germline V CDR1 and CDR2: SNHLY, FYNNEI.

The chain recombines TRBV28 with TRBJ1-5, with D maybe TRBD1 (5 bases). Per germline, CDR1 MDHEN and CDR2 SYDVKM. The ends were cut back, 3 bases at V and 7 bases at J, with 13 bases in the middle. The CDR3 has 14 amino acids. The CDR3 region is CASSFRAGRQPQHF. Written as DNA, the CDR3 is TGTGCCAGCAGTTTTCGGGCGGGGCGGCAGCCCCAGCATTTT.

This clone was detected only a few times. The chain joins TRBV29-1 to TRBJ1-3; D is possibly TRBD1 (5 bases). The germline V gene encodes CDR1 SQVTM and CDR2 ANQGSEA. This CDR3 region has 13 residues. V lost 4 bases and J lost 6, with 13 bases in between. The CDR3 coding sequence is TGCAGCGTTGGTGGAGGGACGACAAACACCATATATTTT. Its translation: CSVGGGTTNTIYF.

The chain combines TRBV19 with TRBJ1-5; D is undetermined. Germline CDR1 and CDR2: LNHDA and SQIVND (reference sequence). V was pared by 3 bases and J by 8 bases, with 17 bases between. CDR3 length: 15 residues. CDR3 sequence (DNA): TGTGCCAGTAGTATCCCGGGGAGGCGGTTGGAGCCCCAGCATTTT. It is translated as CASSIPGRRLEPQHF.

The CDR3 DNA reads as TGCGCCAGCAAGGTAGGGACAGGGAACACTGAAGCTTTCTTT. Protein sequence: CASKVGTGNTEAFF. This chain links TRBV5-1 with TRBJ1-1; TRBD1 aligns across 8 bases. CDR1 is SGHRS and CDR2 is YFSETQ in the germline V gene. Trimming removed 6 bases from V and 1 base from J; junction bases left unmatched: 5. The CDR3 totals 14 residues. The full variable domain, rest sourced from reference TRBV5-1 and TRBJ1-1, is KAGVTQTPRYLIKTRGQQVTLSCSPISGHRSVSWYQQTPGQGLQFLFEYFSETQRNKGNFPGRFSGRQFSNSRSEMNVSTLELGDSALYLCASKVGTGNTEAFFGQGTRLTVV.

In regard to this clone: The junction differs from germline at one of its ends, possibly a read error. The identical CDR3 is also encoded by other nucleotide sequences in the sample. The genes are TRBV24-1 and TRBJ2-7, with 8 bases fitting TRBD1. The germline V gene encodes CDR1 KGHDR and CDR2 SFDVKD. The CDR3 is 15 amino acids. CDR3: CATSDPGQGSNEQYF. The CDR3 DNA follows: TGTGCCACCAGTGATCCTGGACAGGGCTCCAACGAGCAGTACTTC.

The CDR3 DNA reads TGCGCCAGCAGCCCCAGGGCCTCTAACTATGGCTACACCTTC. Protein sequence: CASSPRASNYGYTF. The chain uses TRBV5-1 and TRBJ1-2, with D tentatively TRBD1 (5 bases). V was clipped by 4 bases and J by 0 bases, with 10 bases between them. The length of the CDR3 is 14 residues. Germline loops: CDR1 SGHRS, CDR2 YFSETQ. The whole variable domain, filled in from reference TRBV5-1 and TRBJ1-2, reads KAGVTQTPRYLIKTRGQQVTLSCSPISGHRSVSWYQQTPGQGLQFLFEYFSETQRNKGNFPGRFSGRQFSNSRSEMNVSTLELGDSALYLCASSPRASNYGYTFGSGTRLTVV.

The chain is built from TRBV5-1 and TRBJ1-2; unclear D gene. Germline values: CDR1 SGHRS, CDR2 YFSETQ. The V and J ends lost 4 bases and 4 bases respectively, with 14 bases between them. The CDR3 spans 14 residues. CDR3 residues: CASSPEGRGYGYTF. In DNA form, the CDR3 reads TGCGCCAGCAGCCCGGAGGGCCGGGGCTATGGCTACACCTTC.

The chain has TRBV19 and TRBJ1-2; 8 bases are a match to TRBD1. The germline gives CDR1 LNHDA, CDR2 SQIVND (reference sequence). The CDR3 spans 13 residues. The V gene end was trimmed by 6 bases and the J gene end by 8 bases; junction bases not matched to a gene: 8. CDR3 in DNA: TGTGCCAGTAGCCCCCAGGGGGCGGGGGGCTACACCTTC. This gives the protein CASSPQGAGGYTF.

The chain links TRBV5-1 to TRBJ2-7; D is possibly TRBD2 (5 bases). The V gene lost 2 bases and the J gene lost 2 bases, with 8 bases spanning the gap. Looked up from germline, CDR1 is SGHRS and CDR2 is YFSETQ. This CDR3 has 13 residues. CDR3 in DNA: TGCGCCAGCAGCTTAGCGGAACCCTACGAGCAGTACTTC. Amino acid sequence: CASSLAEPYEQYF.

There are many counts of this clone. The chain has TRBV7-3 and TRBJ1-2, with 8 bases identical to TRBD1. The junction had 9 bases not matched to a gene; V was cut back by 5 bases and J by 4 bases. CDR1 and CDR2 (germline): SGHTA, FQGTGA. CDR3 length: 15 amino acids. The CDR3 DNA reads TGTGCCAGCAGCCCGAGGGCGACAGGGGTCTATGGCTACACCTTC. It translates to CASSPRATGVYGYTF.